Listed here are 31 T cell receptor beta chains from one sample, sequenced in a study of blood T cell repertoires in COVID-19. Sequenced by immunoSEQ multiplex PCR; TCRdb stores in-frame clones only, minus some. The sample lists roughly 30,000 clones, approximately 88% seen once, with 5% to 6.5% in the top ten. Sequencing was carried out using peripheral blood. The receptors derive from a human donor in a cohort sampled during active COVID-19.

This chain links TRBV19 with TRBJ2-3, with 12 bases matching TRBD2. V lost 7 bases to trimming and J lost 6 bases; unmatched junction nucleotides: 8. CDR1 and CDR2 (germline): LNHDA, SQIVND (reference sequence). There are 15 residues in the CDR3. The CDR3 DNA reads TGTGCCAGTACCCCTAGCGGGGGGGCCGGGGATACGCAGTATTTT. Amino acids: CASTPSGGAGDTQYF.

The chain joins TRBV19 to TRBJ2-3; D remains unclear. The V gene lost 3 bases and the J gene lost 5 bases, with 9 bases spanning the gap. This CDR3 contains 13 residues. The V gene's germline CDR1 is LNHDA and CDR2 SQIVND (reference sequence). The CDR3 region has the DNA TGTGCCAGTAGTATGGCCTTCAAAGATACGCAGTATTTT. It is translated as CASSMAFKDTQYF.

The chain employs TRBV19 and TRBJ2-3, with TRBD1 as a possible D gene (5 bases). V was shortened by 1 base and J by 4 bases, with 12 bases between the two germline ends. This CDR3 spans 15 amino acids. The germline V gene has CDR1 LNHDA and CDR2 SQIVND (reference sequence). The CDR3 reads CASSIGTFPADTQYF. The CDR3 bases are TGTGCCAGTAGTATAGGGACATTCCCGGCAGATACGCAGTATTTT.

This chain joins TRBV15 and TRBJ1-1, with D maybe TRBD1 (5 bases). Per germline, CDR1 LNHNV and CDR2 YYDKDF (reference sequence). This CDR3 spans 15 amino acids. The ends were cut back, 6 bases at V and 1 base at J, with 15 bases in the middle. Here the CDR3 reads CATRLRQRENTEAFF. As DNA, the CDR3 is TGTGCCACCAGACTCCGACAGCGCGAGAACACTGAAGCTTTCTTT.

The V call is TRBV19, the J call TRBJ2-1; tentatively, D is TRBD2 (7 bases). Trimming pared 5 bases from V and 2 bases from J, leaving 10 bases between. The CDR3 loop spans 14 amino acids. The V gene's germline CDR1 is LNHDA and CDR2 SQIVND (reference sequence). CDR3 bases: TGTGCCAGTAGTCGGGGGGCCACCTACAATGAGCAGTTCTTC. Its protein is CASSRGATYNEQFF.

In this sample, this clone turned up once. The J gene is TRBJ1-1, the V gene TRBV6-5; 7 bases agree with TRBD1. Germline V CDR1 and CDR2: MNHEY, SVGAGI. The CDR3 loop spans 13 amino acids. With 5 bases clipped from V and 1 base from J, the junction kept 1 base outside the gene matches. CDR3 in amino acids: CASSRQGNTEAFF. The DNA for the CDR3 is TGTGCCAGCAGTAGACAGGGGAACACTGAAGCTTTCTTT.

The J gene is TRBJ2-3, the V gene TRBV6-4; the match to TRBD1 covers 7 bases. The CDR3 runs to 14 residues. V lost 3 bases and J lost 3; bases outside the gene matches: 3. In germline, CDR1 is MRHNA, CDR2 SNTAGT. CDR3 in DNA: TGTGCCAGCAGTGAGGGCAGGGGGACAGATACGCAGTATTTT. It encodes CASSEGRGTDTQYF.

The J gene is TRBJ2-5, the V gene TRBV29-1, with TRBD2 matching over 12 bases. The V and J ends lost 6 bases and 3 bases, in that order; junction bases with no gene match: 8. The CDR3 consists of 15 residues. Germline-derived CDR1 and CDR2 are SQVTM and ANQGSEA. The CDR3 DNA reads as TGCAGCGTGCTCCCGGGACTAGCGGGCGAAGAGACCCAGTACTTC. The encoded protein is CSVLPGLAGEETQYF.

This chain connects TRBV27 to TRBJ2-1, with 14 nucleotides matching TRBD2. The CDR3 is 19 residues long. The germline V gene encodes CDR1 MNHEY and CDR2 SMNVEV (reference sequence). Trimming cost V 3 bases and J 3 bases; bases outside gene matches: 10. The CDR3 DNA follows: TGTGCCAGCAGTTTCTTCGGGACTAGCGGGGGTGCGTTCTACAATGAGCAGTTCTTC. Translated, it gives CASSFFGTSGGAFYNEQFF.

J is TRBJ2-2 and V is TRBV6-5; 8 nucleotides align to TRBD1. With V trimmed by 11 bases and J by 5 bases, 7 bases remained unmatched. The CDR3 is 13 residues long. Germline CDR1 and CDR2: MNHEY and SVGAGI. CDR3 sequence reads: CAGGQGGTGELFF. CDR3 nucleotides: TGTGCCGGAGGACAGGGAGGAACCGGGGAGCTGTTTTTT.

The J gene is TRBJ1-1, the V gene TRBV6-5; weak D call: TRBD1 (5 bases). V gave up 2 bases and J gave up 8 bases, with 6 bases separating them. This CDR3 is built from 11 residues. The germline CDR1 and CDR2 sequences are MNHEY and SVGAGI. CDR3 amino acids: CASSYGGEAFF. The CDR3, as DNA: TGTGCCAGCAGTTACGGGGGGGAAGCTTTCTTT.

The chain recombines TRBV7-2 with TRBJ2-7; D remains unclear. CDR1 and CDR2 from the germline V gene are SGHTA and FQGNSA. The CDR3 has 16 residues. Trimming took off 5 bases at V and 0 bases at J, with 17 bases between the two ends. The CDR3: CASSPRSRQSSYEQYF. The CDR3 DNA follows: TGTGCCAGCAGCCCGCGTTCTCGACAAAGCTCCTACGAGCAGTACTTC. Together with reference TRBV7-2 and TRBJ2-7, the CDR3 gives the full variable domain: GAGVSQSPSNKVTEKGKDVELRCDPISGHTALYWYRQSLGQGLEFLIYFQGNSAPDKSGLPSDRFSAERTGGSVSTLTIQRTQQEDSAVYLCASSPRSRQSSYEQYFGPGTRLTVT.

This chain uses TRBV7-2 with TRBJ2-1, with no clear D. The germline V gene has CDR1 SGHTA and CDR2 FQGNSA. Trimming took off 5 bases at V and 2 bases at J, with 7 bases between the two ends. CDR3 length: 13 amino acids. The CDR3 region has the DNA TGTGCCAGCAGCCCCACAACCTACAATGAGCAGTTCTTC. Translation gives CASSPTTYNEQFF. Filled out from reference TRBV7-2 and TRBJ2-1, the complete variable domain reads GAGVSQSPSNKVTEKGKDVELRCDPISGHTALYWYRQSLGQGLEFLIYFQGNSAPDKSGLPSDRFSAERTGGSVSTLTIQRTQQEDSAVYLCASSPTTYNEQFFGPGTRLTVL.

This clone was observed once. The chain carries TRBV7-9 and TRBJ2-1; 9 nucleotides agree with TRBD1. CDR1 SEHNR and CDR2 FQNEAQ come from the germline V gene (reference sequence). CDR3 length: 15 residues. The ends lost 2 bases at V and 5 bases at J; junction bases unmatched: 4. The CDR3 loop is CASSLLQGADNEQFF. Here the CDR3 DNA reads TGTGCCAGCAGCTTACTACAGGGGGCTGACAATGAGCAGTTCTTC.

The chain has TRBV5-1 and TRBJ1-2; D might be TRBD1 (6 bases). The ends were cut back, 0 bases at V and 6 bases at J, with 9 bases in the middle. Per the germline V gene, CDR1 is SGHRS and CDR2 is YFSETQ. This CDR3 is built from 13 residues. The CDR3 DNA reads as TGCGCCAGCAGCTTGGACAGGGTGGATGGCTACACCTTC. It codes for CASSLDRVDGYTF.

The rearrangement uses TRBV4-2 and TRBJ2-1, with 13 bases identical to TRBD2. Germline lookup yields CDR1 LGHNA and CDR2 YNFKEQ. With V trimmed by 1 base and J by 3 bases, 0 bases remained unmatched. This CDR3 spans 16 amino acids. This CDR3 is CASSQGTSGGYNEQFF. CDR3 DNA sequence: TGTGCCAGCAGCCAAGGGACTAGCGGGGGCTACAATGAGCAGTTCTTC.

The chain couples TRBV5-1 to TRBJ1-2; weak D call: TRBD1 (5 bases). Germline CDR1 SGHRS, CDR2 YFSETQ. The CDR3 extends over 15 amino acids. The V end lost 1 base, the J end lost 1 base, and 11 bases lay between the germline ends. Written as DNA, the CDR3 is TGCGCCAGCAGCTTGTCGTCAGGGAATAACTATGGCTACACCTTC. Protein: CASSLSSGNNYGYTF.

This clone came up once. This chain connects TRBV5-1 to TRBJ2-7; 8 positions match TRBD2. Germline V gene sequence: CDR1 SGHRS, CDR2 YFSETQ. The CDR3 contains 16 residues. V lost 4 bases and J lost 2; bases outside the gene matches: 11. The CDR3 bases are TGCGCCAGCAGCCCCGGGGGGGCAGAGTTAACCTACGAGCAGTACTTC. It translates to CASSPGGAELTYEQYF. The full variable domain, completed using reference TRBV5-1 and TRBJ2-7, is KAGVTQTPRYLIKTRGQQVTLSCSPISGHRSVSWYQQTPGQGLQFLFEYFSETQRNKGNFPGRFSGRQFSNSRSEMNVSTLELGDSALYLCASSPGGAELTYEQYFGPGTRLTVT.

V gene TRBV29-1 combines with J gene TRBJ1-2; D perhaps matches TRBD1 (5 bases). The germline V gene has CDR1 SQVTM and CDR2 ANQGSEA. V was trimmed by 7 bases and J by 1 base, leaving 25 bases between them. This CDR3 spans 17 amino acids. This CDR3 is CSALMSVGRTSNYGYTF. The CDR3 DNA follows: TGCAGCGCCCTAATGTCCGTGGGACGGACTAGTAACTATGGCTACACCTTC.

V is TRBV27 and J is TRBJ1-1; D may be TRBD1 (5 bases). V lost 5 bases and J 4 bases, leaving 14 bases between the germline ends. CDR1 is MNHEY and CDR2 is SMNVEV in the germline V gene (reference sequence). The length of the CDR3 is 14 residues. In nucleotides, the CDR3 is TGTGCCAGCAGTCCCCTCGGGAGGGGCACTGAAGCTTTCTTT. The encoded protein is CASSPLGRGTEAFF.

The chain has TRBV2 and TRBJ2-5; TRBD2 matches at 8 bases. The CDR3 is 16 amino acids. Losses at the gene ends were 6 bases for V and 5 bases for J; bases not matched to a gene: 14. Germline V gene lookup returns CDR1 SNHLY and CDR2 FYNNEI. Written as DNA, the CDR3 is TGTGCCAGCAGAAGGACTAGCTGGGGGGGTAGGGAGACCCAGTACTTC. Translation: CASRRTSWGGRETQYF.

This clone showed up just once. J is TRBJ2-1 and V is TRBV9; 12 positions match TRBD2. CDR1 and CDR2 (germline): SGDLS, YYNGEE. Trimming cost V 6 bases and J 4 bases; bases outside gene matches: 8. The CDR3 consists of 16 residues. The CDR3 bases are TGTGCCAGCACCCCTGAGGGGACTAGCGGGTACAATGAGCAGTTCTTC. Protein: CASTPEGTSGYNEQFF.

CDR3 coding DNA: TGTGCCAGCAGCCCCGACAGGGATGGTTTAGCTTTCTTT. Translated, it gives CASSPDRDGLAFF. The chain uses TRBV7-2 and TRBJ1-1; 7 bases are a match to TRBD1. The germline V gene encodes CDR1 SGHTA and CDR2 FQGNSA. J lost 10 bases, V lost 5 bases, and 10 bases had no gene match. The CDR3 is made up of 13 amino acids.

The chain combines TRBV24-1 with TRBJ2-1, with 7 nucleotides matching TRBD1. Germline V gene data show CDR1 as KGHDR and CDR2 as SFDVKD. CDR3 length: 16 amino acids. V trimming: 0 bases; J trimming: 8 bases; junction bases outside the gene matches: 9. Here the CDR3 DNA reads TGTGCCACCAGTGATTTGTGGCAGGGGGAACGGGATGAGCAGTTCTTC. It specifies CATSDLWQGERDEQFF.

The V call is TRBV10-3, the J call TRBJ1-3; 8 positions agree with TRBD1. CDR1 and CDR2 (germline): ENHRY, SYGVKD. The junction had 7 bases not matched to a gene; V was cut back by 9 bases and J by 0 bases. The CDR3 is 15 residues long. CDR3 coding DNA: TGTGCCATAGGAGGACAGGGATCCTCTGGAAACACCATATATTTT. It translates to CAIGGQGSSGNTIYF.

The chain recombines TRBV10-3 with TRBJ2-7; 8 positions match TRBD2. After removal of 7 bases from V and 4 bases from J, the junction contained 12 bases not matched to a gene. CDR3 length: 15 residues. Per the germline V gene, CDR1 is ENHRY and CDR2 is SYGVKD. The CDR3 here is CAITGSAGDPYEQYF. For the CDR3, the DNA is TGTGCCATCACGGGCTCAGCGGGGGACCCGTACGAGCAGTACTTC.

The rearrangement uses TRBV4-1 and TRBJ1-2; 12 bases match TRBD1. V shed 4 bases and J 7 bases; nucleotides not matched to a gene: 10. The CDR3 covers 16 residues. Germline loops: CDR1 MGHRA, CDR2 YSYEKL. In nucleotides, the CDR3 is TGCGCCAGCAGCCCCCAAAATGGGGACAGGGGGCCTGGCTACACCTTC. Amino acids: CASSPQNGDRGPGYTF.

The count of this clone is one. The V gene is TRBV20-1, the J gene TRBJ1-1; 7 bases agree with TRBD1. Trimming at V came to 6 bases and at J to 8 bases, leaving 6 bases not matched to a gene. The CDR3 contains 11 residues. Germline lookup yields CDR1 DFQATT and CDR2 SNEGSKA (reference sequence). Here the CDR3 reads CSAPGTAEAFF. The CDR3 region has the DNA TGCAGTGCACCCGGGACAGCCGAAGCTTTCTTT.

The rearrangement joins TRBV5-1 to TRBJ2-1; 8 bases line up with TRBD2. Looked up from germline, CDR1 is SGHRS and CDR2 is YFSETQ. Trimming cost V 0 bases and J 6 bases; bases outside gene matches: 8. This CDR3 has 16 amino acids. The CDR3 is CASSLGSIGGANEQFF. The CDR3 DNA reads as TGCGCCAGCAGCTTGGGCTCAATCGGGGGGGCCAATGAGCAGTTCTTC.

This chain connects TRBV7-6 to TRBJ2-1; weak D call: TRBD2 (7 bases). Trimming took 1 base from V and 5 from J, leaving 18 bases between them. This CDR3 is built from 17 residues. Germline V gene lookup returns CDR1 SGHVS and CDR2 FNYEAQ. CDR3 sequence: CASSLVGGLRPNNEQFF. The CDR3 DNA is TGTGCCAGCAGCTTAGTCGGGGGGCTCCGTCCTAACAATGAGCAGTTCTTC.

V and J are TRBV5-4 and TRBJ2-1, with TRBD2 matching over 7 bases. Per the germline V gene, CDR1 is SGHNT and CDR2 is YYREEE (reference sequence). The CDR3 extends over 17 amino acids. V dropped 4 bases and J dropped 5; count of bases not matched to a gene: 15. The CDR3 DNA reads as TGTGCCAGCAGCCCCCTCGGGAGGAAGGGGCCTGACAATGAGCAGTTCTTC. This sequence encodes CASSPLGRKGPDNEQFF.